The source of this TCR beta chain is a study of blood T cells in healthy people across ages. CDR1 is MNHNS and CDR2 is SASEGT in the germline V gene. This CDR3 has 15 residues. V lost 6 bases, J lost 0 bases, and 11 bases lay in between. A second PCR of about 6 to 12 cycles used a sample-barcoded 5' primer and a J-beta primer mix. TCRdb analysed the 5' RACE reads with MiXCR anew, one entry per CDR3 protein. This repertoire shows about 640,000 distinct CDR3 sequences, roughly 58% found once; its top ten account for about two fifths. The gene calls are TRBV6-1 and TRBJ2-2, with a possible D match to TRBD1 (6 bases). This sequence originates from a man in his 60s in good health. The sample taken for sequencing was blood. CDR3: CASSTGLSNTGELFF. The CDR3 DNA is TGTGCCAGCAGCACAGGGCTGTCGAACACCGGGGAGCTGTTTTTT.